Listed here are 5 T cell receptor beta chains from one sample, sequenced in a study of T cell clonality in common variable immunodeficiency. Clones were sequenced by immunoSEQ multiplex PCR, and TCRdb holds only the in-frame ones, with some missing. There are about 40,000 clones in the sample, none observed a single time. The specimen sequenced was peripheral blood mononuclear cells. These receptors all come from a person aged 18 to 69 in good health.

In this sample, this clone turned up many times. With the read ending 3 residues before the CDR3 end, the germline J gene is used to fill in that end. V usage is TRBV6-1 and J usage is TRBJ2-6, with D perhaps matching TRBD2 (5 bases). V was cut by 4 bases and J by 2 bases, with 9 bases left in between. The germline CDR1 and CDR2 sequences are MNHNS and SASEGT. The CDR3 is 15 amino acids. The CDR3 sequence is CASSASGTGANVLTF. The sequenced CDR3 bases are TGTGCCAGCAGTGCATCGGGGACTGGGGCCAACGTC.

In its sample, this clone was seen many times. The read terminates 3 residues ahead of where the CDR3 ends, so the germline J gene completes it. The chain links TRBV14 to TRBJ2-1, with 8 bases identical to TRBD1. CDR1 SGHDN and CDR2 FVKESK come from the germline V gene. The CDR3 runs 17 residues. The V and J ends lost 0 bases and 5 bases, in that order; junction bases with no gene match: 9. The part of the CDR3 DNA that was read is TGTGCCAGCAGCCAAGATTGGTCCGACAGGGGTAACAATGAG. This translates into CASSQDWSDRGNNE. The entire CDR3 reads CASSQDWSDRGNNEQFF.

This clone came up many times. At one of its ends the junction is not consistent with the germline gene, which may arise from a read error. With the read ending 3 residues before the CDR3 end, the germline J gene is used to fill in that end. The chain recombines TRBV4-2 with TRBJ2-7; no clear D. The CDR3 spans 14 residues. The germline V gene has CDR1 LGHNA and CDR2 YNFKEQ. The DNA read from the CDR3 is TGCGCCAGCAGCCAAGAACCCGGGTCCTACGAG. The encoded protein is CASSQEPGSYE. The full CDR3 is CASSQEPGSYEQYF.

This clone was seen repeatedly, ten times or more. The CDR3 end is not reached by the read, which stops 3 residues before it; the germline J gene fills it in. The chain has TRBV19 and TRBJ2-5, with 7 bases identical to TRBD1. The germline gives CDR1 LNHDA, CDR2 SQIVND (reference sequence). The CDR3 runs to 15 residues. J lost 2 bases, V lost 0 bases, and 3 bases had no gene match. The part of the CDR3 DNA that was read is TGTGCCAGTAGTATAGACAGGGGACAGCAAGAGACC. Translating it yields CASSIDRGQQET. The complete CDR3 sequence is CASSIDRGQQETQYF.

This clone appeared many times. The read ends 3 residues shy of where the CDR3 ends; the end is completed using the germline J gene. The chain links TRBV19 to TRBJ2-2; TRBD1 matches 12 bases. V dropped 6 bases and J dropped 4; count of bases not matched to a gene: 3. This CDR3 region has 15 residues. From germline, CDR1 is LNHDA and CDR2 SQIVND (reference sequence). Partial CDR3 DNA: TGTGCCAGTAGAAGGGACAGGGGGCCCACCGGGGAG. It encodes CASRRDRGPTGE. The whole CDR3 is CASRRDRGPTGELFF.